This T cell receptor beta chain was recovered during a study of blood T cell repertoires in COVID-19. This table comes from immunoSEQ multiplex PCR, and its TCRdb copy is limited to in-frame clones, with some not included. The data show approximately 52,000 clones, around 86% seen once. CDR3 length: 15 amino acids. V was pared by 4 bases and J by 5 bases, with 4 bases of the junction left unmatched. Germline V gene sequence: CDR1 SGHTA, CDR2 FQGNSA. The receptor was isolated from a human donor in a cohort sampled during active COVID-19. The chain couples TRBV7-2 to TRBJ1-5, with 11 nucleotides matching TRBD1. The sequencing input was peripheral blood. Here the CDR3 DNA reads TGTGCCAGCAGCTACCGGGACAGGGGGGATCAGCCCCAGCATTTT. Its translation is CASSYRDRGDQPQHF.